The T cell receptor (beta chain) under discussion was sequenced for a study of shared clonotypes between healthy human individuals. Points on this clone: Its cognate antigen is unknown. Other DNA variants within this sample encode the same CDR3.

Deep was the level used in running the assay. Evenly divided among several immunoSEQ plates was the genomic DNA of each subset. Original analysis: ImmunoSEQ supplied junction-only sequences lacking quality scores, so filtering was different. Clones were read by immunoSEQ multiplex PCR, and TCRdb kept only the in-frame ones, dropping some. D and trimming come from the DNA, and the V and J calls and clone size come from that table. There are about 2 million clones in the sample; 95% occur only once, and roughly 0.13% lies in the top ten. The V gene lost 0 bases and the J gene lost 0 bases, with 9 bases spanning the gap. This CDR3 region has 15 residues. Germline V gives CDR1 MNHEY, CDR2 SVGAGI. Study conclusions and caveats: Non-shared clonotypes were found to have lower generation probabilities than the clonotypes that were shared by all four of the sorted-subset donors.

The material sequenced was naive CD4+ T cells sorted from blood. Stated subset: CD45RA+ positively selected. The receptor's source is a young man in good health. The chain has TRBV6-5 and TRBJ2-7, with D maybe TRBD1 (6 bases). This chain's CDR3 is CASSYSRTDSYEQYF. The DNA for the CDR3 is TGTGCCAGCAGTTACTCCCGGACAGACTCCTACGAGCAGTACTTC.